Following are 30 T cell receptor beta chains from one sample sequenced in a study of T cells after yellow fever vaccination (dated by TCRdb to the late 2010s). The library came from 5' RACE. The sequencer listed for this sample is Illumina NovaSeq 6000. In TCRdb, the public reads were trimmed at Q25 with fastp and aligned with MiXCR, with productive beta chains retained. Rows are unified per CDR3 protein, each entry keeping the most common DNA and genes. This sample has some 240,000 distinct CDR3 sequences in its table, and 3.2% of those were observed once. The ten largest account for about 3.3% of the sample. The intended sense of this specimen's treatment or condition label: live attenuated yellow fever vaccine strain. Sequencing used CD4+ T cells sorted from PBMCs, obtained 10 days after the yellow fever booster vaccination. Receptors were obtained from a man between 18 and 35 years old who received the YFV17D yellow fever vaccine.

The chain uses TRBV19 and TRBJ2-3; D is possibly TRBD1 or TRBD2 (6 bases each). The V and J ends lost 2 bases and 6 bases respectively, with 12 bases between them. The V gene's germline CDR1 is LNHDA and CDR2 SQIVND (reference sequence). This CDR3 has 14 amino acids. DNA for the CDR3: TGTGCCAGTAGTATATCGGGGGCTATCGATACGCAGTATTTT. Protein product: CASSISGAIDTQYF.

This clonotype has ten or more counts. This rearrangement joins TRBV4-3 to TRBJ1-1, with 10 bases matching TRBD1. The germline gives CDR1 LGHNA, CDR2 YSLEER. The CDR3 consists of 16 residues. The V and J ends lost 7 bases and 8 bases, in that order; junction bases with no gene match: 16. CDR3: CASTTGFGTGVSEAFF. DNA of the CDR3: TGCGCCAGCACAACCGGTTTCGGGACAGGGGTATCCGAAGCTTTCTTT.

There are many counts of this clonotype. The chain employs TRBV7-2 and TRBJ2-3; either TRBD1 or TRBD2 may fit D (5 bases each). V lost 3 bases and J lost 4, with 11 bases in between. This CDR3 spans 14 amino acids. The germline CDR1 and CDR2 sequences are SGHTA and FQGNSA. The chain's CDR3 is CASSLGEWSDTQYF. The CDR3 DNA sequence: TGTGCCAGCAGCTTGGGGGAATGGTCAGATACGCAGTATTTT. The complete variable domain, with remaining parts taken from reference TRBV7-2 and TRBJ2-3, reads GAGVSQSPSNKVTEKGKDVELRCDPISGHTALYWYRQSLGQGLEFLIYFQGNSAPDKSGLPSDRFSAERTGGSVSTLTIQRTQQEDSAVYLCASSLGEWSDTQYFGPGTRLTVL.

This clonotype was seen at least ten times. The CDR3 DNA sequence: TGTGCCAGCAGTAACAGGGCCGGGGAGCTGTTTTTT. Translating it yields CASSNRAGELFF. This chain links TRBV6-2 or TRBV6-3 with TRBJ2-2; possible D gene TRBD1, 6 bases. In germline, CDR1 is MNHEY, CDR2 SVGEGT. V lost 5 bases and J lost 6, with 7 bases in between. The CDR3 runs to 12 residues.

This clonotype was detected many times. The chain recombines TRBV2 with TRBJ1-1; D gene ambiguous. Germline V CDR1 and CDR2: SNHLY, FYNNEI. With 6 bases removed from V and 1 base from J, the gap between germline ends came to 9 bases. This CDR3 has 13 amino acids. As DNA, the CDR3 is TGTGCCAGCAGGGTACAGCCGAACACTGAAGCTTTCTTT. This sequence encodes CASRVQPNTEAFF.

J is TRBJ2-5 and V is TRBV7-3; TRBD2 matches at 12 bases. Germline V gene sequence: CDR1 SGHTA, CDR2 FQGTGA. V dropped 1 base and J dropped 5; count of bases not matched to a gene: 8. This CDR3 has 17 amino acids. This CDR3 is CASSLSGTSGGRETQYF. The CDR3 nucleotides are TGTGCCAGCAGCTTAAGCGGAACTAGCGGGGGGCGGGAGACCCAGTACTTC.

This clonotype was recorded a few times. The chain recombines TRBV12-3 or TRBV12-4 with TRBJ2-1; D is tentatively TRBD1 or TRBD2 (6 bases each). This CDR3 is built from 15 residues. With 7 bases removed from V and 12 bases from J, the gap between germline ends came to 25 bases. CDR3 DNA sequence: TGTGCCAGCACCATCGGGGGCATTTACAGTTTTGGGCAGTTCTTC. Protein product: CASTIGGIYSFGQFF.

The CDR3 sequence: CASSPGPGANSPLHF. CDR3 DNA sequence: TGTGCCAGCAGCCCCGGGCCCGGGGCAAATTCACCCCTCCACTTT. This rearrangement joins TRBV7-2 to TRBJ1-6; possible D gene TRBD1, 5 bases. The V end lost 5 bases, the J end lost 7 bases, and 15 bases lay between the germline ends. Looked up from germline, CDR1 is SGHTA and CDR2 is FQGNSA. CDR3 length: 15 amino acids.

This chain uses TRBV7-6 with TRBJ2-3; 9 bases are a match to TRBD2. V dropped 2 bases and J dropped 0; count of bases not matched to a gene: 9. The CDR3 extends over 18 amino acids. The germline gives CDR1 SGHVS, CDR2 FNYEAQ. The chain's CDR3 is CASSLLRAGGSSTDTQYF. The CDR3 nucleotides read TGTGCCAGCAGCTTACTTCGAGCGGGGGGTTCTAGCACAGATACGCAGTATTTT.

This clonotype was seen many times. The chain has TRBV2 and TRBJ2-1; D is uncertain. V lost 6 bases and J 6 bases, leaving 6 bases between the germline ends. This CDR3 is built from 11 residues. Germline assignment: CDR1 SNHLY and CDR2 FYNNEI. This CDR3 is CASSGINEQFF. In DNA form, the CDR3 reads TGTGCCAGCAGCGGTATCAATGAGCAGTTCTTC.

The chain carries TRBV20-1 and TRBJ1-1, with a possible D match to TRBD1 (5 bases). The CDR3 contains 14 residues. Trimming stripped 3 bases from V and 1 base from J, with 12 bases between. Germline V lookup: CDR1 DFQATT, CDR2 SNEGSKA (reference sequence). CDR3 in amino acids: CSASRGQRNTEAFF. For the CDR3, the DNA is TGCAGTGCTAGTCGGGGCCAAAGGAACACTGAAGCTTTCTTT.

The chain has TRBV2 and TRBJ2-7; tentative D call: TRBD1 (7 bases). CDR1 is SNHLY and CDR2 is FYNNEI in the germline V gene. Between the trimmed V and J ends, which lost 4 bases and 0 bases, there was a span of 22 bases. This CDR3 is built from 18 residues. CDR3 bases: TGTGCCAGCAGTGGGGGTTCCGCAGGGGGGAGCCTCTCCTACGAGCAGTACGTC. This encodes CASSGGSAGGSLSYEQYV.

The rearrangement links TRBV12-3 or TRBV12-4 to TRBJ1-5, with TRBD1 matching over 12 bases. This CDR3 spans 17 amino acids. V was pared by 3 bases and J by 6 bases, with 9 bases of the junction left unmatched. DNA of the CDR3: TGTGCCAGCAGTTTGGGACAGGGGGCGGTCCCGGGTCAGCCCCAGCATTTT. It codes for CASSLGQGAVPGQPQHF.

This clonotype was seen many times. In DNA form, the CDR3 reads TGCGCCAGCCTTAGTTCTGGGGCCAACGTCCTGACTTTC. Its translation: CASLSSGANVLTF. The rearrangement uses TRBV5-1 and TRBJ2-6; D gene unclear. Trimming removed 7 bases from V and 1 base from J, with 6 bases in between. Germline values: CDR1 SGHRS, CDR2 YFSETQ. CDR3 length: 13 residues. Complete variable domain (other parts from reference TRBV5-1 and TRBJ2-6): KAGVTQTPRYLIKTRGQQVTLSCSPISGHRSVSWYQQTPGQGLQFLFEYFSETQRNKGNFPGRFSGRQFSNSRSEMNVSTLELGDSALYLCASLSSGANVLTFGAGSRLTVL.

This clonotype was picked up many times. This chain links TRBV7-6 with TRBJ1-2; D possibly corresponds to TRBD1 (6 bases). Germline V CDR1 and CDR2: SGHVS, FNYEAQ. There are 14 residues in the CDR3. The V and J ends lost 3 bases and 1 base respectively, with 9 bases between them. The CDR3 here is CASSLGHLNYGYTF. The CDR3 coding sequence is TGTGCCAGCAGCTTGGGACACCTTAACTATGGCTACACCTTC. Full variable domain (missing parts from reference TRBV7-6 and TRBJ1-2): GAGVSQSPRYKVTKRGQDVALRCDPISGHVSLYWYRQALGQGPEFLTYFNYEAQQDKSGLPNDRFSAERPEGSISTLTIQRTEQRDSAMYRCASSLGHLNYGYTFGSGTRLTVV.

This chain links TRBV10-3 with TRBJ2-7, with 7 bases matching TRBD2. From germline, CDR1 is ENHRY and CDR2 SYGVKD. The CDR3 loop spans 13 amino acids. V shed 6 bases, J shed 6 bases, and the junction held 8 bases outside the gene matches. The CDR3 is CAISPTGGSEQYV. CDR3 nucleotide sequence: TGTGCCATCAGCCCAACGGGGGGAAGCGAGCAGTACGTC.

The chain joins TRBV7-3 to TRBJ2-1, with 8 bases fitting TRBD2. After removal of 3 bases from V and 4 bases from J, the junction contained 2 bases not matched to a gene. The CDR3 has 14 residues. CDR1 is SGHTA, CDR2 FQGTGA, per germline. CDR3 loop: CASSLGLDYNEQFF. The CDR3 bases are TGTGCCAGCAGCTTGGGACTAGATTACAATGAGCAGTTCTTC. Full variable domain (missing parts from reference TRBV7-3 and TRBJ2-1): GAGVSQTPSNKVTEKGKYVELRCDPISGHTALYWYRQSLGQGPEFLIYFQGTGAADDSGLPNDRFFAVRPEGSVSTLKIQRTERGDSAVYLCASSLGLDYNEQFFGPGTRLTVL.

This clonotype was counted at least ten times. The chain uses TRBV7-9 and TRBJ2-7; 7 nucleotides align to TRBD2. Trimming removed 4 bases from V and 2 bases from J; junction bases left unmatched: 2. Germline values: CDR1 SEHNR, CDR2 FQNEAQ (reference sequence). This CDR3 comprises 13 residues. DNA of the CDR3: TGTGCCAGCAGCTGGGAGGGACCCTACGAGCAGTACTTC. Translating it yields CASSWEGPYEQYF. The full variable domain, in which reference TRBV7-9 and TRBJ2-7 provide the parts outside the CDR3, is DTGVSQNPRHKITKRGQNVTFRCDPISEHNRLYWYRQTLGQGPEFLTYFQNEAQLEKSRLLSDRFSAERPKGSFSTLEIQRTEQGDSAMYLCASSWEGPYEQYFGPGTRLTVT.

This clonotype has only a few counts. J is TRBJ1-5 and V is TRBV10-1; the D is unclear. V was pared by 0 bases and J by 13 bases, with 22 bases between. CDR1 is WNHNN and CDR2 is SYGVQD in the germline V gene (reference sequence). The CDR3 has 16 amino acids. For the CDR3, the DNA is TGCGCCAGCAGTGAGTCGCCCCAGGAAAGGGTGGCTTGTCAGCATTTT. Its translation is CASSESPQERVACQHF.

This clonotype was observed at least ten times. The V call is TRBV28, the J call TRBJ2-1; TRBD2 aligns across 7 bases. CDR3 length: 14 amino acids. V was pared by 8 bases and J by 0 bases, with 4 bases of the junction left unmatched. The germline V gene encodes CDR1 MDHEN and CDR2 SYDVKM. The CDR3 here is CASVGGSSYNEQFF. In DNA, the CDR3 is TGTGCCAGCGTAGGCGGGAGCTCCTACAATGAGCAGTTCTTC.

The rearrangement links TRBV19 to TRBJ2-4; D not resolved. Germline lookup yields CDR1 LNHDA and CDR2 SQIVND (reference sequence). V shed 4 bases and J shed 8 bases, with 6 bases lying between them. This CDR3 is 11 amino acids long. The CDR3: CASSRADIQYF. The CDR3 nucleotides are TGTGCCAGTAGTAGGGCGGACATTCAGTACTTC.

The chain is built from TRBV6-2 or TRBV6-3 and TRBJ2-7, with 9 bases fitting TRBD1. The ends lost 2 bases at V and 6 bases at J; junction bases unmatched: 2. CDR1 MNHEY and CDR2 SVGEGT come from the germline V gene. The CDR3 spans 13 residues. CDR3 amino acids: CASSYRDRAEQYF. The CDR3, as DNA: TGTGCCAGCAGTTACAGGGACAGGGCCGAGCAGTACTTC.

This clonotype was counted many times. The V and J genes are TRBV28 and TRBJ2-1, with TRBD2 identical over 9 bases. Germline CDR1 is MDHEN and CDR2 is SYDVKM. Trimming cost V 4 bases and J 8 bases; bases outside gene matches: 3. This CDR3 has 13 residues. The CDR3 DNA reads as TGTGCCAGCAGTTCCGCGGGAGGGGATGAGCAGTTCTTC. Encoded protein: CASSSAGGDEQFF. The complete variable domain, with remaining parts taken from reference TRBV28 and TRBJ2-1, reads DVKVTQSSRYLVKRTGEKVFLECVQDMDHENMFWYRQDPGLGLRLIYFSYDVKMKEKGDIPEGYSVSREKKERFSLILESASTNQTSMYLCASSSAGGDEQFFGPGTRLTVL.

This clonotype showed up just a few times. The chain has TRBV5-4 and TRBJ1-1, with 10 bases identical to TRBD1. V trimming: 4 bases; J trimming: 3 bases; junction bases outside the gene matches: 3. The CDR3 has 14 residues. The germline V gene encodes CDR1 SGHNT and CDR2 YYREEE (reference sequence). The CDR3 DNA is TGTGCCAGCAGCATCGGGACAGGGGACACTGAAGCTTTCTTT. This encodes CASSIGTGDTEAFF.

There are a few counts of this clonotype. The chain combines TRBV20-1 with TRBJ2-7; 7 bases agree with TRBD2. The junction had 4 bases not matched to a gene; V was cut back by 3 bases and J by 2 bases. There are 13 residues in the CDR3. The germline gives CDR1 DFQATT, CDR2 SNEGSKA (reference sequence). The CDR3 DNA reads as TGCAGTGCTAGCTTAGCGGGCCCCTACGAGCAGTACGTC. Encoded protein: CSASLAGPYEQYV.

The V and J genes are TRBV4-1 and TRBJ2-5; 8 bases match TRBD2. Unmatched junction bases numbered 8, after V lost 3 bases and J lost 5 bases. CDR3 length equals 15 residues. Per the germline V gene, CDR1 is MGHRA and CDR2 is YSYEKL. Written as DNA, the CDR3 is TGCGCCAGCAGCCACGCGAGCGGGGGAAGGGAGACCCAGTACTTC. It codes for CASSHASGGRETQYF.

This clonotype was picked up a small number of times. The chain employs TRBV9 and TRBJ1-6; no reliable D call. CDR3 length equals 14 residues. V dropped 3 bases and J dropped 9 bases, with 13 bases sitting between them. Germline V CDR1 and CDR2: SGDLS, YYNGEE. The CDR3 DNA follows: TGTGCCAGCAGCGAAAGTCTGATGGCTTCACCCCTCCACTTT. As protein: CASSESLMASPLHF.

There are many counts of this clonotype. CDR3 bases: TGCAGTGCCCTTACAGGGGCCAACTACAATGAGCAGTTCTTC. This gives the protein CSALTGANYNEQFF. The genes are TRBV20-1 and TRBJ2-1, with 7 bases that match TRBD1. Germline CDR1 reads DFQATT; CDR2 reads SNEGSKA (reference sequence). CDR3 length: 14 residues. V was clipped by 6 bases and J by 3 bases; unmatched bases: 8.

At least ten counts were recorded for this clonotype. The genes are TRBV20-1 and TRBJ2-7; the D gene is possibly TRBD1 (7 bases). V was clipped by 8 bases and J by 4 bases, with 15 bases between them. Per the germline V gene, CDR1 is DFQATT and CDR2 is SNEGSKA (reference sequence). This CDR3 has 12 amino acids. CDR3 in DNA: TGCAGTACTACCCCAGGGGGGTACGAGCAGTACTTC. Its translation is CSTTPGGYEQYF.

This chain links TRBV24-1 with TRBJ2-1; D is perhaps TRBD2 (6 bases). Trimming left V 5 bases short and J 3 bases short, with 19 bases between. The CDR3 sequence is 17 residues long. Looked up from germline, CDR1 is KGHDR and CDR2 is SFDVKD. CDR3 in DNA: TGTGCCACCAGTGGTCAGTACGGGAGCCCAAACTACAATGAGCAGTTCTTC. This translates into CATSGQYGSPNYNEQFF.